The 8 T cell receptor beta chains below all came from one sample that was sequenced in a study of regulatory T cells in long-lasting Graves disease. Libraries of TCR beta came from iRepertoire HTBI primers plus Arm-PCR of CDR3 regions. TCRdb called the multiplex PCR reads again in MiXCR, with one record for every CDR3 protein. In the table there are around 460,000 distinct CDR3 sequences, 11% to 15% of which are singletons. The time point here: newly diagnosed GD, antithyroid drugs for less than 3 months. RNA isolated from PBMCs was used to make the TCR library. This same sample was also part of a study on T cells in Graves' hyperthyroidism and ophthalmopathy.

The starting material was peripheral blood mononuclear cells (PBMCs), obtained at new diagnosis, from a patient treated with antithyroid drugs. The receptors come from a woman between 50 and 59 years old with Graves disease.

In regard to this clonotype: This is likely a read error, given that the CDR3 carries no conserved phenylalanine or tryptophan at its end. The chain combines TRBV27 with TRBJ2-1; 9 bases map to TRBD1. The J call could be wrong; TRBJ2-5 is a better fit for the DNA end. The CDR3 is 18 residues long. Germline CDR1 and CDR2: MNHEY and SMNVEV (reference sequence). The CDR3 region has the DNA TGTGCCAGCAGTTCTCTCTGGGACAGGGCATCCTTGGAAGAGACCCAGTACCTC. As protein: CASSSLWDRASLEETQYL.

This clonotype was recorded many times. CDR3 sequence: CASSPRSVGRNNEQFF. The CDR3 bases are TGTGCCAGCAGTCCCCGTAGTGTAGGGAGAAACAATGAGCAGTTCTTC. V is TRBV27 and J is TRBJ2-1, with a weak D call TRBD2 (5 bases). Germline assignment: CDR1 MNHEY and CDR2 SMNVEV (reference sequence). This CDR3 has 16 amino acids. V was cut by 5 bases and J by 5 bases, with 19 bases left in between.

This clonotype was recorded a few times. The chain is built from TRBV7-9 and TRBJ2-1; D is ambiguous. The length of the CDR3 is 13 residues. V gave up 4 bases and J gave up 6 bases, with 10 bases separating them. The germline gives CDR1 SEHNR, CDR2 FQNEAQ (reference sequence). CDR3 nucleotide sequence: TGTGCCAGCAGCTCAACCCCTAGCAATGAGCAGTTCTTC. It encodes CASSSTPSNEQFF.

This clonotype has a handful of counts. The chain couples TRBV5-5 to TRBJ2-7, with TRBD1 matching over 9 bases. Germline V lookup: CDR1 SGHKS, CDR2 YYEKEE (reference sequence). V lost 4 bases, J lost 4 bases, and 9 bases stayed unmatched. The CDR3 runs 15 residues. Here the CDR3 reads CASSPDRGGAYEQYF. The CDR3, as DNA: TGTGCCAGCAGCCCGGACAGGGGCGGTGCTTACGAGCAGTACTTC. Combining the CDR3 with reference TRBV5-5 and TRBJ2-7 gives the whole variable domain DAGVTQSPTHLIKTRGQQVTLRCSPISGHKSVSWYQQVLGQGPQFIFQYYEKEERGRGNFPDRFSARQFPNYSSELNVNALLLGDSALYLCASSPDRGGAYEQYFGPGTRLTVT.

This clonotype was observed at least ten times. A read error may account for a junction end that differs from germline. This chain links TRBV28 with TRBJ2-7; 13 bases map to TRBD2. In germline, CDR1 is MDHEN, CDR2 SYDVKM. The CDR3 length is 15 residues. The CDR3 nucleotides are TGTGCCAGCACCTCGGGACTAGCGGGACCCTATGAGCAGTACTTC. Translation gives CASTSGLAGPYEQYF.

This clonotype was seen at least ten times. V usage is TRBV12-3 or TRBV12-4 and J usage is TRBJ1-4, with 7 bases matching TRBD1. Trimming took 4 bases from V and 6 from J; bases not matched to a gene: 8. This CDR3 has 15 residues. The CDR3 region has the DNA TGTGCCAGCAGTTGGGGACAGCTTTGGGATGAAAAACTGTTTTTT. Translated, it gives CASSWGQLWDEKLFF.

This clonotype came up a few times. The CDR3 is CASSFGGGSEYEQYF. As DNA, the CDR3 is TGTGCCAGCAGTTTTGGTGGGGGGAGTGAATACGAGCAGTACTTC. This chain connects TRBV27 to TRBJ2-7; perhaps TRBD2 as D (6 bases). CDR1 is MNHEY, CDR2 SMNVEV, per germline (reference sequence). V lost 3 bases, J lost 4 bases, and 16 bases lay in between. This CDR3 spans 15 amino acids.

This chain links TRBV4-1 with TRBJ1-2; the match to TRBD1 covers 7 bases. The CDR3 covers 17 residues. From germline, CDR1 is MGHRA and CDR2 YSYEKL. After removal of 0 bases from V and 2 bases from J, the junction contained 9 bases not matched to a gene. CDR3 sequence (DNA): TGCGCCAGCAGCCAAGATTTATTGGGACAGAGAAACTATGGCTACACCTTC. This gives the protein CASSQDLLGQRNYGYTF.